The present TCR beta chain was sequenced within a study of graft-versus-host responses after intestinal transplantation. General study findings and limits: An association linked early post-transplant HvG declines with peak circulating GvH clone levels. GvH clones were found in recipient marrow; some appeared first in ileum or blood.

Assay used: immunoSEQ multiplex PCR; TCRdb lists only in-frame clones, some missing. The sample shows over 100,000 clones, more than 85% of them seen only once. Worth noting for this clone: Its antigen remains unknown.

The sequence was obtained from a human donor who was the organ donor for an intestinal transplant. Source: unstimulated CD8+ T cells sorted from spleen or lymph node cells, taken before transplant.

CDR3 DNA sequence: TGCGCCAGCAGCGTCGGTAGCACTGAAGCTTTCTTT. Protein: CASSVGSTEAFF. The rearrangement uses TRBV5-1 and TRBJ1-1; no firm D call. The CDR3 covers 12 residues. V lost 4 bases, J lost 4 bases, and 8 bases lay in between. Germline V lookup: CDR1 SGHRS, CDR2 YFSETQ.